This T cell receptor beta chain was recovered during a study of blood T cell repertoires in COVID-19. Study-level information: Specimens from acute and convalescent COVID-19 originated in the United States, Italy and Spain.

Per the original data handling: How many nucleated cells were present was estimated from reference gene primer amplification. Profiling relied on immunoSEQ multiplex PCR, and the TCRdb table lists in-frame clones only, not all of them. V, J and clone size are those of that table, while D and trimming were read from the DNA. Of 84,000 or so clones in the sample, approximately 80% were seen once. The CDR3 length is 13 residues. Trimming removed 5 bases from V and 7 bases from J; junction bases left unmatched: 8. Germline V gene lookup returns CDR1 LNHDA and CDR2 SQIVND (reference sequence). The sequence was obtained from a woman aged 80 or over with acute or convalescent COVID-19. Input material: peripheral blood. V gene TRBV19 combines with J gene TRBJ2-7; 7 bases line up with TRBD1. The CDR3 region has the DNA TGTGCCAGTAGTCCAAGGACAGGTCGAGAGCAGTACTTC. Protein sequence: CASSPRTGREQYF.